One and the same sample provided the 11 T cell receptor beta chains below, sequenced in a study of blood T cell repertoires in COVID-19. TCRdb's copy holds only in-frame clones and misses some; the assay was immunoSEQ multiplex PCR. The profile shows about 280,000 clones, approximately 80% of them singletons. The sequencing input was PBMCs or T cells enriched from blood (not recorded which). The receptors stem from a man between 40 and 49 years old who had been exposed to COVID-19.

This clone has a single count. J is TRBJ2-7 and V is TRBV28; maybe TRBD1 (5 bases). From germline, CDR1 is MDHEN and CDR2 SYDVKM. With 6 bases removed from V and 1 base from J, the gap between germline ends came to 22 bases. The length of the CDR3 is 17 residues. The CDR3 DNA reads as TGTGCCAGCAGCTCCCCCCGGAGTGGTCAGGGTTCCTACGAGCAGTACTTC. It translates to CASSSPRSGQGSYEQYF.

The CDR3 DNA follows: TGCGCCAGCAGTGATTGGTCGTCGAGCTCCTACAATGAGCAGTTCTTC. As protein: CASSDWSSSSYNEQFF. This sequence joins TRBV10-1 and TRBJ2-1, with no clear D. V lost 3 bases and J lost 0, with 12 bases in between. Per the germline V gene, CDR1 is WNHNN and CDR2 is SYGVQD (reference sequence). The CDR3 has 16 residues.

The chain couples TRBV3-1 (or the pseudogene TRBV3-2) to TRBJ1-3; the match to TRBD1 covers 8 bases. Unmatched junction bases numbered 2, after V lost 2 bases and J lost 2 bases. CDR3 length: 15 amino acids. The germline V gene has CDR1 LGHDT and CDR2 YNNKEL (reference sequence). CDR3 bases: TGTGCCAGCAGCCAACAGGGGGCAGCTGGAAACACCATATATTTT. Its protein is CASSQQGAAGNTIYF.

The V call is TRBV5-1, the J call TRBJ2-6; perhaps TRBD1 as D (5 bases). Germline V lookup: CDR1 SGHRS, CDR2 YFSETQ. Trimming removed 5 bases at V and 0 bases at J, with 15 bases between. There are 17 residues in the CDR3. The CDR3 region is CASRVSGKPSGANVLTF. Written as DNA, the CDR3 is TGCGCCAGCAGGGTTTCAGGGAAACCCTCTGGGGCCAACGTCCTGACTTTC.

The CDR3 DNA is TGTGCCACTAGCGCGGGATCCACCTTAGAGAATCAGCCCCAGCATTTT. Protein: CATSAGSTLENQPQHF. The genes are TRBV19 and TRBJ1-5; D ambiguous. CDR3 length: 16 residues. CDR1 and CDR2 (germline): LNHDA, SQIVND (reference sequence). V lost 10 bases and J lost 4, with 23 bases in between.

V gene TRBV6-5 combines with J gene TRBJ2-1; D is uncertain. The CDR3 runs to 13 residues. Germline V gene lookup returns CDR1 MNHEY and CDR2 SVGAGI. Trimming removed 4 bases at V and 6 bases at J, with 10 bases between. CDR3 residues: CASSWRPSNEQFF. The CDR3 region has the DNA TGTGCCAGCAGTTGGAGACCCTCCAATGAGCAGTTCTTC.

Regarding this clone: An end of the junction does not agree with germline; a read error may underlie this. CDR3 region: CACSSQGHSSF. CDR3 DNA: TGTGCCTGTTCAAGTCAGGGACACTCTTCCTTC. The chain links TRBV30 to TRBJ2-7, with D possibly TRBD1 on 6 matching bases. The CDR3 contains 11 residues. The germline V gene encodes CDR1 GTSNPN and CDR2 SVGIG (reference sequence).

This clone was counted a few times. The chain combines TRBV2 with TRBJ2-3, with D maybe TRBD2 (6 bases). V gave up 8 bases and J gave up 10 bases, with 16 bases separating them. Germline CDR1 reads SNHLY; CDR2 reads FYNNEI. The CDR3 is 12 residues long. CDR3 residues: CASRTTSSAQYF. CDR3 in DNA: TGTGCCAGCCGTACCACTAGCTCAGCGCAGTATTTT.

This chain links TRBV7-2 with TRBJ1-4, with TRBD1 matching over 8 bases. The germline V gene encodes CDR1 SGHTA and CDR2 FQGNSA. V gave up 5 bases and J gave up 3 bases; unmatched junction bases: 5. The CDR3 runs to 15 residues. The CDR3 here is CASSTGQGPNEKLFF. The CDR3 nucleotides are TGTGCCAGCAGCACAGGACAGGGTCCTAATGAAAAACTGTTTTTT.

This sequence joins TRBV4-1 and TRBJ1-2; no definite D call. Germline CDR1 is MGHRA and CDR2 is YSYEKL. This CDR3 comprises 16 residues. Trimming pared 0 bases from V and 4 bases from J, leaving 15 bases between. The CDR3 sequence is CASSQEGSGNLYGYTF. For the CDR3, the DNA is TGCGCCAGCAGCCAAGAAGGTTCCGGGAACCTCTATGGCTACACCTTC.

The sample holds one count of this clone. The V gene is TRBV7-3, the J gene TRBJ2-1; possibly TRBD2 for D (5 bases). Germline V gene lookup returns CDR1 SGHTA and CDR2 FQGTGA. V was clipped by 5 bases and J by 1 base, with 9 bases between them. The CDR3 runs 14 residues. The CDR3 bases are TGTGCCAGCAGCCAAAGCGGTTCCTACAATGAGCAGTTCTTC. Its translation: CASSQSGSYNEQFF.